One sample yielded the 23 T cell receptor beta chains listed below, sequenced in a study of OX40 agonist ivuxolimab in advanced cancers. Library creation used the immunoSEQ multiplex PCR assay. TCRdb took this table from immuneACCESS and kept in-frame rearrangements with V and J called. Such tables lack part of the clones; where checked against another copy, unresolved V genes explain under half of the gap, and the rest is unexplained. This sample lists tens of thousands of clones; around 89% were detected once. Jointly, the top ten make up less than 5.5% of the sample. The sample here was CD4+ or CD8+ T cells sorted from blood, taken in a trial of the OX40 agonist ivuxolimab. The receptors were sampled from an adult with an advanced solid tumor such as melanoma, head and neck, liver or kidney cancer.

This clone is judged medium-sized. The gene calls are TRBV19 and TRBJ2-3, with D unclear. The CDR3 totals 12 residues. Germline CDR1 and CDR2: LNHDA and SQIVND (reference sequence). Trimming removed 7 bases at V and 2 bases at J, with 7 bases between. For the CDR3, the DNA is TGTGCCAGTATACCCGTCACAGATACGCAGTATTTT. Amino acids: CASIPVTDTQYF.

The V gene is TRBV28, the J gene TRBJ1-2; 9 bases fit TRBD1. The CDR3 spans 15 residues. Unmatched junction bases numbered 16, after V lost 10 bases and J lost 7 bases. The V gene's germline CDR1 is MDHEN and CDR2 SYDVKM. The CDR3 nucleotides are TGTGCCACCACAGTTTATTTATCGACAGGGGGTGGCTACACCTTC. Protein sequence: CATTVYLSTGGGYTF.

This chain connects TRBV6-6 to TRBJ1-5; D is ambiguous. The CDR3 extends over 15 amino acids. The V end lost 0 bases, the J end lost 4 bases, and 10 bases lay between the germline ends. CDR1 is MNHNY, CDR2 SVGAGI, per germline (reference sequence). This CDR3 is CASSYSRIGNQPQHF. The CDR3 region has the DNA TGTGCCAGCAGTTACTCTAGGATCGGGAATCAGCCCCAGCATTTT.

The chain employs TRBV27 and TRBJ1-1, with D maybe TRBD1 (6 bases). Germline CDR1 MNHEY, CDR2 SMNVEV (reference sequence). The V end lost 6 bases, the J end lost 4 bases, and 6 bases lay between the germline ends. The CDR3 is 11 amino acids. As DNA, the CDR3 is TGTGCCAGCAGGGACAGCACTGAAGCTTTCTTT. This translates into CASRDSTEAFF.

This clone turned up a few times. The V and J genes are TRBV11-2 and TRBJ2-5, with 11 bases that match TRBD2. With V trimmed by 5 bases and J by 0 bases, 8 bases remained unmatched. This CDR3 region has 17 residues. Germline V gene sequence: CDR1 SGHAT, CDR2 FQNNGV. As DNA, the CDR3 is TGTGCCAGCAGCCCCCAAAGACTAGCGGGGTACCAAGAGACCCAGTACTTC. It translates to CASSPQRLAGYQETQYF.

This clone is a singleton in its sample. The CDR3 reads CASSMVGQGSYNEQFF. The CDR3 DNA follows: TGTGCCAGTAGTATGGTGGGGCAGGGAAGCTACAATGAGCAGTTCTTC. The genes are TRBV19 and TRBJ2-1; possibly TRBD1 for D (5 bases). V dropped 3 bases and J dropped 3 bases, with 15 bases sitting between them. The CDR3 sequence is 16 residues long. Germline V CDR1 and CDR2: LNHDA, SQIVND (reference sequence).

The CDR3 here is CASSYWHNTGELFF. The CDR3 DNA sequence: TGTGCCAGCAGTTATTGGCATAACACCGGGGAGCTGTTTTTT. The chain is built from TRBV6-5 and TRBJ2-2, with no clear D. Germline V gives CDR1 MNHEY, CDR2 SVGAGI. This CDR3 is built from 14 residues. V was shortened by 3 bases and J by 2 bases, with 7 bases between the two germline ends.

This clone was seen a few times. V is TRBV10-3 and J is TRBJ2-1, with 7 nucleotides matching TRBD2. Germline V gives CDR1 ENHRY, CDR2 SYGVKD. This CDR3 spans 19 amino acids. J lost 0 bases, V lost 8 bases, and 19 bases had no gene match. The CDR3 loop reads CAISPGGREKGSSYNEQFF. The CDR3, as DNA: TGTGCCATCTCCCCTGGAGGGCGGGAGAAGGGGAGCTCCTACAATGAGCAGTTCTTC.

The chain is built from TRBV6-1 and TRBJ2-7; possibly TRBD1 or TRBD2 for D (5 bases each). The germline gives CDR1 MNHNS, CDR2 SASEGT. The CDR3 has 13 residues. V was pared by 7 bases and J by 0 bases, with 10 bases between. The CDR3 sequence is CASTEGSSYEQYF. In DNA form, the CDR3 reads TGTGCCAGCACTGAGGGGAGCTCCTACGAGCAGTACTTC.

This chain connects TRBV6-6 to TRBJ1-2; a weak D match, TRBD1 (5 bases). CDR1 is MNHNY, CDR2 SVGAGI, per germline (reference sequence). This CDR3 has 13 amino acids. V dropped 8 bases and J dropped 1 base, with 11 bases sitting between them. CDR3 DNA sequence: TGTGCCAGCGGGACGGAGATTAACTATGGCTACACCTTC. This translates into CASGTEINYGYTF.

The CDR3 nucleotides are TGTGCCATCAGTGAAGGGACAGACTACAATCAGCCCCAGCATTTT. Translating it yields CAISEGTDYNQPQHF. The V call is TRBV10-3, the J call TRBJ1-5; 7 bases match TRBD1. This CDR3 has 15 residues. CDR1 is ENHRY, CDR2 SYGVKD, per germline. After removal of 3 bases from V and 3 bases from J, the junction contained 5 bases not matched to a gene.

The gene calls are TRBV7-2 and TRBJ1-2, with D perhaps TRBD1 (5 bases). Germline V gene data show CDR1 as SGHTA and CDR2 as FQGNSA. This CDR3 is built from 14 residues. V lost 5 bases to trimming and J lost 4 bases, with 14 bases between them. This CDR3 is CASSPGDSRYGYTF. The CDR3 DNA reads TGTGCCAGCAGCCCAGGTGACAGTCGCTATGGCTACACCTTC.

This chain uses TRBV20-1 with TRBJ2-1; tentative D call: TRBD1 (5 bases). The CDR3 loop spans 11 amino acids. Trimming cost V 0 bases and J 16 bases, with 13 bases left between them. The germline V gene encodes CDR1 DFQATT and CDR2 SNEGSKA (reference sequence). The DNA for the CDR3 is TGCAGTGCTAGAGATCAAGCGACAGCTTTCTTC. Translation gives CSARDQATAFF.

This sequence joins TRBV18 and TRBJ2-3; the D gene is possibly TRBD1 (6 bases). The V and J ends lost 10 bases and 2 bases respectively, with 19 bases between them. Germline CDR1 reads KGHSH; CDR2 reads LQKENI. The CDR3 is made up of 15 amino acids. This CDR3 reads CATKTGTLNTDTQYF. The CDR3 DNA sequence: TGTGCCACCAAAACCGGGACACTCAACACAGATACGCAGTATTTT.

As DNA, the CDR3 is TGTGCCAGCAGTCCCGGCGTGGGCGGCTCTGGAAACACCATATATTTT. This codes for CASSPGVGGSGNTIYF. The chain has TRBV27 and TRBJ1-3, with D unresolved. From germline, CDR1 is MNHEY and CDR2 SMNVEV (reference sequence). The CDR3 runs to 16 residues. Trimming cost V 5 bases and J 0 bases, with 14 bases left between them.

The rearrangement uses TRBV4-2 and TRBJ2-1; D may be TRBD2 (6 bases). Per the germline V gene, CDR1 is LGHNA and CDR2 is YNFKEQ. V lost 4 bases to trimming and J lost 3 bases, with 22 bases between them. The CDR3 spans 18 residues. DNA of the CDR3: TGTGCCAGCAGCCGGCGCGAGGGAGGCTCGATACTCTACAATGAGCAGTTCTTC. Its protein product is CASSRREGGSILYNEQFF.

The chain carries TRBV2 and TRBJ1-2, with D possibly matching TRBD1 (5 bases). The CDR3 extends over 15 amino acids. Per germline, CDR1 SNHLY and CDR2 FYNNEI. Trimming shortened V by 0 bases and J by 6 bases, and 14 bases separated the two germline ends. This chain's CDR3 is CASSEAGSGTDGYTF. The CDR3 coding sequence is TGTGCCAGCAGTGAAGCAGGGTCGGGGACCGATGGCTACACCTTC. Using reference TRBV2 and TRBJ1-2 for the parts outside the CDR3, the full variable domain is EPEVTQTPSHQVTQMGQEVILRCVPISNHLYFYWYRQILGQKVEFLVSFYNNEISEKSEIFDDQFSVERPDGSNFTLKIRSTKLEDSAMYFCASSEAGSGTDGYTFGSGTRLTVV.

This sequence joins TRBV20-1 and TRBJ2-5; D is ambiguous. The CDR3 has 9 residues. V lost 5 bases, J lost 5 bases, and 3 bases lay in between. Germline-derived CDR1 and CDR2 are DFQATT and SNEGSKA (reference sequence). The CDR3 protein is CSADETQYF. Written as DNA, the CDR3 is TGCAGTGCTGATGAGACCCAGTACTTC.

This clone was seen a few times. The chain carries TRBV5-1 and TRBJ2-1, with D possibly being TRBD2 (7 bases). There are 15 residues in the CDR3. Between the trimmed V and J ends, which lost 4 bases and 3 bases, there was a span of 14 bases. Per germline, CDR1 SGHRS and CDR2 YFSETQ. CDR3 in amino acids: CASSRGAGDYNEQFF. The CDR3 DNA follows: TGCGCCAGCAGCCGGGGGGCAGGGGACTACAATGAGCAGTTCTTC.

In this sample, this clone turned up a few times. This rearrangement joins TRBV4-1 to TRBJ2-3; 7 bases are a match to TRBD2. Germline lookup yields CDR1 MGHRA and CDR2 YSYEKL. There are 18 residues in the CDR3. V lost 3 bases to trimming and J lost 9 bases; unmatched junction nucleotides: 21. CDR3 DNA sequence: TGCGCCAGCAGCCAGGGACTCTTTGGGTTCTCCGGGGGGAAGACGCAGTATTTT. This gives the protein CASSQGLFGFSGGKTQYF.

The V call is TRBV6-1, the J call TRBJ1-5; no firm D call. Germline CDR1 MNHNS, CDR2 SASEGT. The CDR3 consists of 13 residues. V shed 6 bases and J shed 0 bases, with 6 bases lying between them. The CDR3 loop is CASRGYSNQPQHF. The DNA for the CDR3 is TGTGCCAGCAGGGGATATAGCAATCAGCCCCAGCATTTT.

The V gene is TRBV7-3, the J gene TRBJ2-3; D gene uncertain. This CDR3 region has 17 residues. Trimming cost V 1 base and J 0 bases, with 14 bases left between them. In germline, CDR1 is SGHTA, CDR2 FQGTGA. CDR3 DNA sequence: TGTGCCAGCAGCTTAAGCCCACAGATCACTAGCACAGATACGCAGTATTTT. Its translation is CASSLSPQITSTDTQYF.

The chain has TRBV4-1 and TRBJ2-7, with no clear D. Trimming cost V 1 base and J 2 bases, with 15 bases left between them. CDR1 and CDR2 from the germline V gene are MGHRA and YSYEKL. The CDR3 runs to 16 residues. As DNA, the CDR3 is TGCGCCAGCAGCCAAGCGCAGGCCTCCCCGCCCTACGAGCAGTACTTC. It codes for CASSQAQASPPYEQYF.